This TCR beta chain derives from a study of T cell clonotyping in hematopoietic cell transplantation (dated by TCRdb to the early 2020s). General notes on the study: The study collected roughly 150 blood samples from 35 consecutive transplant recipients and their related donors. Patient recruitment ran from 2015 to January 2017, and follow-up continued until late 2020 or death.

The CDR3 goes from the cysteine to the phenylalanine over 15 residues. The read is trimmed to its CDR3 DNA, 45 bases read in frame from base 1. The junction carries 18 bases between V and J, which are trimmed by 4 bases and 8 bases respectively. CDR1 is given as MDHEN and CDR2 as SYDVKM, both from the germline V gene. Overall study outcomes, separate from this receptor: After transplant, TCR diversity in recipients dropped, and pathologically expanded clonotypes increased progressively from day 30 to day 180. Just a small fraction of recipient repertoires overlapped with donor repertoires, and more than 97% appeared de novo at the given depth. Donor and pretransplant recipient Inverse Simpson Index values predicted broader posttransplant TCR repertoire diversity. The sample size was limited, and CD4 and CD8 repertoire contributions could not be separated because cells were not sorted.

The immunoSEQ assay, a bias-controlled multiplex PCR using V- and J-specific primers, was used to amplify TCR beta CDR3 regions from genomic DNA. A second PCR step added a proprietary barcode and Illumina adapter sequences to the CDR3 amplicons. An Illumina MiSeq instrument was used for sequencing of the CDR3 libraries. The original pipeline was this. Export and quality control were done with immunoSEQ Analyzer 3.0, while downstream analyses used R Bioconductor and Immunarch. Only productive rearrangements in the normalized downsampled data set were used to calculate repertoire metrics. Clonotypes larger than 5 templates in the normalized cohort were defined as pathologically expanded. Repertoire diversity was measured with the Inverse Simpson Index. To capture all clonotypes, the CMV-specificity analyses were run on the non-normalized data set. The table was pulled from immuneACCESS by TCRdb, which kept in-frame rearrangements only. Such tables lose some clones; where checked, under half of the loss comes from unresolved V genes, and the rest has no known cause. V, J and clone size are those of that table, while D and trimming were read from the DNA. Within this sample are roughly 15,000 clones, with over 75% of them counted one time only. The top ten constitute approximately 4.3% of the sample.

For TCR beta sequencing, blood samples came from the related transplant donors. Nuclei Lysis Solution was used to extract genomic DNA from fresh or cryopreserved unfractionated peripheral blood mononuclear cells. Regarding this clone: What antigen it recognizes has not been identified. The record has no base qualities; no much larger clone is one base away.

The TCR sequence derives from a woman aged 35 to 49 in good health. Some clones in this sample may be carry-over from other donors' samples. Here the chain combines TRBV28 and TRBJ2-4; a tentative D match to TRBD2 spans 6 bases. Input material: peripheral blood mononuclear cells. In nucleotide form, the sequence is TGTGCCAGCAGTTCCCGCCGAGGAGGGGTGGACATTCAGTACTTC. Translated, it gives CASSSRRGGVDIQYF.